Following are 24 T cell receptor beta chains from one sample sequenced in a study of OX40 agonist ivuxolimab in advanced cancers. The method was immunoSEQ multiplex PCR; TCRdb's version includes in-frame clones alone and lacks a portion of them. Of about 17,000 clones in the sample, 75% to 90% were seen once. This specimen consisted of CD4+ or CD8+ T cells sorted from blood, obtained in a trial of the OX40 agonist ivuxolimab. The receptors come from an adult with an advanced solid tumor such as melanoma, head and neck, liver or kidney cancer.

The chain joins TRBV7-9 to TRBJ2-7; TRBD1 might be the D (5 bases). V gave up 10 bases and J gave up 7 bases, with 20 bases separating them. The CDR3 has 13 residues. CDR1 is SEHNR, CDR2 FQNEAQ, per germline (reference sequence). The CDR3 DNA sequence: TGTGCCACGGGCAGGGCAGGGTTATGGGAGCAGTACTTC. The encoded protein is CATGRAGLWEQYF.

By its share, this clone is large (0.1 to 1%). In nucleotides, the CDR3 is TGTGCCAGCAGCGCATATACAGGCGGCGAGCAGTACTTC. Protein sequence: CASSAYTGGEQYF. The chain employs TRBV9 and TRBJ2-7; possible D gene TRBD1, 5 bases. The germline V gene encodes CDR1 SGDLS and CDR2 YYNGEE. The ends were cut back, 3 bases at V and 6 bases at J, with 13 bases in the middle. This CDR3 comprises 13 residues.

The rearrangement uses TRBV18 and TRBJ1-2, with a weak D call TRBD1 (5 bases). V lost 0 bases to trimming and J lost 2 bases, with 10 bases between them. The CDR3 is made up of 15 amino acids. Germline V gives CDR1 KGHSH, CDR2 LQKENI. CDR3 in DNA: TGTGCCAGCTCACCACCGGGACTCATGAACTATGGCTACACCTTC. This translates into CASSPPGLMNYGYTF. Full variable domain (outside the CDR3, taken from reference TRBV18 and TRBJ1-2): NAGVMQNPRHLVRRRGQEARLRCSPMKGHSHVYWYRQLPEEGLKFMVYLQKENIIDESGMPKERFSAEFPKEGPSILRIQQVVRGDSAAYFCASSPPGLMNYGYTFGSGTRLTVV.

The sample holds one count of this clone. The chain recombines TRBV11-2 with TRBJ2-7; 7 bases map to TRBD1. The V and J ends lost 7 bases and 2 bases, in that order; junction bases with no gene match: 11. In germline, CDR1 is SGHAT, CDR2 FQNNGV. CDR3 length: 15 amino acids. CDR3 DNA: TGTGCCAGCATGCGAGGACAGGCCCTTACCTACGAGCAGTACTTC. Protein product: CASMRGQALTYEQYF.

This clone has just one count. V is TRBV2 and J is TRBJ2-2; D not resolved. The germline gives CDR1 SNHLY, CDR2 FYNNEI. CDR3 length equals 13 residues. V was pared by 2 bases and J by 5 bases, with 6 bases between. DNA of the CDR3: TGTGCCAGCAGTGAACGGGTAACCGGGGAGCTGTTTTTT. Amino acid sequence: CASSERVTGELFF.

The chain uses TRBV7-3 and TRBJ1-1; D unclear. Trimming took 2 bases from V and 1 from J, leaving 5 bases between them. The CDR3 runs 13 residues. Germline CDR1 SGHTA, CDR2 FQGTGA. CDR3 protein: CASSLWENTEAFF. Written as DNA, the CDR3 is TGTGCCAGCAGCTTATGGGAGAACACTGAAGCTTTCTTT.

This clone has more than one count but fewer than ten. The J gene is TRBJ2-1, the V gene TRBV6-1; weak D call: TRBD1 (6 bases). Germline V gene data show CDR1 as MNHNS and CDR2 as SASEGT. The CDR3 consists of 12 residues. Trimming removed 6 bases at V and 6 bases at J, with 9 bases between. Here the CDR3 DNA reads TGTGCCAGCAGCCTGGACAGCAATGAGCAGTTCTTC. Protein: CASSLDSNEQFF.

The CDR3 loop is CASSLQQGGMNTEAFF. In DNA, the CDR3 is TGCGCCAGCAGCTTACAACAGGGGGGGATGAACACTGAAGCTTTCTTT. The J gene is TRBJ1-1, the V gene TRBV5-1; 8 bases agree with TRBD1. CDR1 and CDR2 from the germline V gene are SGHRS and YFSETQ. J gave up 0 bases and V 2 bases, and 6 bases lay outside the gene matches. CDR3 length: 16 residues.

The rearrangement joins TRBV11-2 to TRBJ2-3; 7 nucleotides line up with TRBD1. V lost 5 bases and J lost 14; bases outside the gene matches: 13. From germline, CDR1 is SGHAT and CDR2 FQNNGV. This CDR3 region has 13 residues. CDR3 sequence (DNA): TGTGCCAGCAGCACACAACAGGGGACCCCGGGGTATTTT. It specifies CASSTQQGTPGYF.

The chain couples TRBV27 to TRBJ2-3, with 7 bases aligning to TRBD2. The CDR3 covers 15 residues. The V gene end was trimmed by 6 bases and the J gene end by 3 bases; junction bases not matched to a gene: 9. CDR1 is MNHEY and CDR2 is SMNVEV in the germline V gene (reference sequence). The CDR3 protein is CASRLWEGQTDTQYF. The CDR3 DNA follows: TGTGCCAGCAGATTGTGGGAGGGCCAGACAGATACGCAGTATTTT.

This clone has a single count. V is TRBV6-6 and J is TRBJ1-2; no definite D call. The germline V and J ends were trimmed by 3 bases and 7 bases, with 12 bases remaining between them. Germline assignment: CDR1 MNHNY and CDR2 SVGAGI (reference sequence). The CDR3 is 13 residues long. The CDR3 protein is CASSYGRVSGYTF. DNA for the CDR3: TGTGCCAGCAGTTATGGCCGTGTTTCTGGCTACACCTTC.

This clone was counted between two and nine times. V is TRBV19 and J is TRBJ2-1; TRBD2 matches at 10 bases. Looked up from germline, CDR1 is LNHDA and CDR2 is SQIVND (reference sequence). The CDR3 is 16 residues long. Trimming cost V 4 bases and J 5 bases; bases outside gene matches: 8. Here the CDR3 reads CASSTTSGMRHNEQFF. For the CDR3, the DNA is TGTGCCAGTAGTACCACTAGCGGGATGAGGCACAATGAGCAGTTCTTC.

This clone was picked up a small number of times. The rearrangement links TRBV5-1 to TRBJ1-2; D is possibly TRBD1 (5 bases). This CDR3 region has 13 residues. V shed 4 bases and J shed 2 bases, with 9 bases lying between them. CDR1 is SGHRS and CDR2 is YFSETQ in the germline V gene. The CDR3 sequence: CASSGRDNYGYTF. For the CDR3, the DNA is TGCGCCAGCAGCGGGCGGGACAACTATGGCTACACCTTC.

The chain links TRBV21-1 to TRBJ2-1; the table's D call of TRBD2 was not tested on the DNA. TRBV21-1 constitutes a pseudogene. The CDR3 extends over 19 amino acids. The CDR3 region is CASSKEKTAGGPSYNEQFF. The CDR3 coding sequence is TGTGCCAGCAGCAAAGAGAAGACAGCGGGAGGACCCTCCTACAATGAGCAGTTCTTC.

For the CDR3, the DNA is TGTGCCAGCAGTTACTCCACAGGGTCCAACACTGAAGCTTTCTTT. It encodes CASSYSTGSNTEAFF. The gene calls are TRBV6-5 and TRBJ1-1; D is perhaps TRBD1 (6 bases). CDR1 and CDR2 (germline): MNHEY, SVGAGI. Between the trimmed V and J ends, which lost 0 bases and 2 bases, there was a span of 10 bases. The CDR3 consists of 15 residues.

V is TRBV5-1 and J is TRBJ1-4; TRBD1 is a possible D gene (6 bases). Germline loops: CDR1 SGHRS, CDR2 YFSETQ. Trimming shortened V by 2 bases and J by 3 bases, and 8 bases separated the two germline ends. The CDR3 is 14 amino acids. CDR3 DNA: TGCGCCAGCAGCTTTGGACAGTCTAATGAAAAACTGTTTTTT. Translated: CASSFGQSNEKLFF.

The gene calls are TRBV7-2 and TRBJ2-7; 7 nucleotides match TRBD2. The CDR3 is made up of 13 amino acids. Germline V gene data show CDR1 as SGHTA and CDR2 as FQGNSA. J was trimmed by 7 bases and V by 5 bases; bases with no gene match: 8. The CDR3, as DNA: TGTGCCAGCAGCGTCAAGGGAGGGAGGGAGCAGTACTTC. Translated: CASSVKGGREQYF.

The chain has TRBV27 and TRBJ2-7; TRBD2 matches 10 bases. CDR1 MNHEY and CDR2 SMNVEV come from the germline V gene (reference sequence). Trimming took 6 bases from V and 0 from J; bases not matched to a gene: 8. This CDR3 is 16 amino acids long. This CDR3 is CASRPTSGRNSYEQYF. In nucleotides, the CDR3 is TGTGCCAGCAGGCCGACTAGCGGGCGCAACTCCTACGAGCAGTACTTC.

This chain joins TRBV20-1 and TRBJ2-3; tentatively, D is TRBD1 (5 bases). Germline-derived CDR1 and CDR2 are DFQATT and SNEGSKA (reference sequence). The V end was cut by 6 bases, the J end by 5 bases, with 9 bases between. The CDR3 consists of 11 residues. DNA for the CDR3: TGCAGTGCGGGGCTGGTAGATACGCAGTATTTT. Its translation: CSAGLVDTQYF.

The CDR3 sequence is CASSFARPEAFF. The DNA for the CDR3 is TGTGCCAGCAGCTTCGCCAGACCTGAAGCTTTCTTT. The chain uses TRBV7-9 and TRBJ1-1; D is uncertain. Germline CDR1 reads SEHNR; CDR2 reads FQNEAQ (reference sequence). The CDR3 loop spans 12 amino acids. The V and J ends lost 3 bases and 6 bases respectively, with 8 bases between them.

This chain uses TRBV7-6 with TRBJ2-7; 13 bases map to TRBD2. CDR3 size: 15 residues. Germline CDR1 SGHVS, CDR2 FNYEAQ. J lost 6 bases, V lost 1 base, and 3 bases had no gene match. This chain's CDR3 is CASSLDTSGRGEQYF. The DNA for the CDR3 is TGTGCCAGCAGCTTAGACACTAGCGGGAGGGGCGAGCAGTACTTC.

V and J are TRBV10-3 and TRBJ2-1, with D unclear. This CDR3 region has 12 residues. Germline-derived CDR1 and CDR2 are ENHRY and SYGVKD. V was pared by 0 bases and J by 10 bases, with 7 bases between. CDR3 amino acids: CAISESQGEQFF. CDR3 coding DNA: TGTGCCATCAGTGAGTCCCAAGGGGAGCAGTTCTTC.

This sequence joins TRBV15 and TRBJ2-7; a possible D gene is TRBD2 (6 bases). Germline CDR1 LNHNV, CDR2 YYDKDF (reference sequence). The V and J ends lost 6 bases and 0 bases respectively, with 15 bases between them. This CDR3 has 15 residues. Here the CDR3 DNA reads TGTGCCACCAGACGAGGCGGGACGGACTCCTACGAGCAGTACTTC. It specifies CATRRGGTDSYEQYF.

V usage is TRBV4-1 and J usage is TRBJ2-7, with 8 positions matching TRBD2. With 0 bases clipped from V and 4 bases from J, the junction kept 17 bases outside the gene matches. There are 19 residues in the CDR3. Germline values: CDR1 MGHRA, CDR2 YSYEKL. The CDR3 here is CASSQDPHDPTSGNYEQYF. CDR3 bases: TGCGCCAGCAGCCAAGACCCCCACGACCCTACTAGCGGTAATTACGAGCAGTACTTC.